The T cell receptor beta chain under discussion was sequenced for a study of blood T cell repertoires in COVID-19. The wider study: Acute and convalescent COVID-19 samples came from the United States, Italy and Spain. Sample material is recorded as cDNA or gDNA derived from T cells, B-cell-depleted T cells, or PBMCs.

Original methodology: The assay estimated nucleated cells by amplifying reference gene primers. Sequencing was performed with immunoSEQ multiplex PCR; in TCRdb, only in-frame clones are kept and a portion is missing. V, J and clone size are those of that table, while D and trimming were read from the DNA. The top ten clones hold 0.63% of a sample with about 150,000 clones, approximately 85% of them seen once. Germline V gene data show CDR1 as MNHEY and CDR2 as SVGEGT. After removal of 4 bases from V and 4 bases from J, the junction contained 5 bases not matched to a gene. CDR3 length equals 14 residues. Enrolment of Seattle patients took place during active infection, and they were followed longitudinally.

The sequence was collected from a man between 60 and 75 years old with COVID-19, enrolled during active disease. This chain joins TRBV6-2 or TRBV6-3 and TRBJ2-3, with 7 bases that match TRBD1. Sequenced: peripheral blood. The CDR3 DNA reads as TGTGCCAGCAGTTTTCTCACAGGGGCAGATACGCAGTATTTT. Amino acid sequence: CASSFLTGADTQYF.